The 6 T cell receptor beta chains in this list originate from one sample, sequenced in a study of T cell responses to AZD1222 COVID-19 vaccine. The data were produced by immunoSEQ multiplex PCR, yet TCRdb's version contains in-frame clones alone and is incomplete. The sample holds about 170,000 clones, approximately 90% seen once. The starting material was peripheral blood, obtained 28 days after the second dose of the MenACWY control vaccine. These receptors were taken from an adult who received the MenACWY meningococcal vaccine as a control.

This sequence joins TRBV19 and TRBJ2-2, with 7 bases fitting TRBD1. There are 13 residues in the CDR3. Germline lookup yields CDR1 LNHDA and CDR2 SQIVND (reference sequence). With 7 bases clipped from V and 4 bases from J, the junction kept 3 bases outside the gene matches. The CDR3 DNA is TGTGCCAGTAACAGGGGCGGCACCGGGGAGCTGTTTTTT. This gives the protein CASNRGGTGELFF. Supplemented by reference TRBV19 and TRBJ2-2, the full variable domain reads DGGITQSPKYLFRKEGQNVTLSCEQNLNHDAMYWYRQDPGQGLRLIYYSQIVNDFQKGDIAEGYSVSREKKESFPLTVTSAQKNPTAFYLCASNRGGTGELFFGEGSRLTVL.

The chain couples TRBV19 to TRBJ2-3; TRBD2 aligns across 8 bases. This CDR3 contains 15 residues. Germline assignment: CDR1 LNHDA and CDR2 SQIVND (reference sequence). V lost 7 bases, J lost 4 bases, and 10 bases stayed unmatched. The DNA for the CDR3 is TGTGCCAGTACCCGGGGGGGGCGTGAGGCAGATACGCAGTATTTT. Its protein is CASTRGGREADTQYF.

The J gene is TRBJ2-2, the V gene TRBV7-2; 9 bases map to TRBD2. CDR1 is SGHTA, CDR2 FQGNSA, per germline. There are 19 residues in the CDR3. V dropped 1 base and J dropped 3; count of bases not matched to a gene: 12. The CDR3 here is CASSLVGFRGRGYTGELFF. In DNA, the CDR3 is TGTGCCAGCAGCTTAGTAGGGTTTCGCGGGAGGGGTTACACCGGGGAGCTGTTTTTT.

The chain carries TRBV6-5 and TRBJ2-7; D ambiguous. The germline V gene has CDR1 MNHEY and CDR2 SVGAGI. The CDR3 extends over 13 amino acids. Trimming removed 6 bases from V and 3 bases from J, with 12 bases in between. CDR3 DNA sequence: TGTGCCAGCAGGATCCGGGCCCACTACGAGCAGTACTTC. Its protein is CASRIRAHYEQYF.

The chain links TRBV10-3 to TRBJ2-2, with no clear D. V gave up 5 bases and J gave up 0 bases, with 13 bases separating them. Per the germline V gene, CDR1 is ENHRY and CDR2 is SYGVKD. The CDR3 runs to 16 residues. CDR3 region: CAISPPGSPNTGELFF. In nucleotides, the CDR3 is TGTGCCATCAGTCCCCCCGGCAGCCCGAACACCGGGGAGCTGTTTTTT.

The V call is TRBV10-3, the J call TRBJ1-4, with TRBD1 as a possible D gene (5 bases). The ends were cut back, 9 bases at V and 0 bases at J, with 17 bases in the middle. The germline CDR1 and CDR2 sequences are ENHRY and SYGVKD. The CDR3 spans 16 residues. The CDR3 sequence: CAIKEGPEATNEKLFF. The CDR3 nucleotides read TGTGCCATAAAAGAGGGGCCAGAAGCAACTAATGAAAAACTGTTTTTT.